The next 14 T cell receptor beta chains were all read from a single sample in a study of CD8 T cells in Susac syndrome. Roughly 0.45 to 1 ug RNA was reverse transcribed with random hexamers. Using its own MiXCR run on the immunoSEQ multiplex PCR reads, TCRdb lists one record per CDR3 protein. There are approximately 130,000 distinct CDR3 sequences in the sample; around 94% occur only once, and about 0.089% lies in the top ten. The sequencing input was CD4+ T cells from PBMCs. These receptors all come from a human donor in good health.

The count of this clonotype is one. This chain's CDR3 is CSTARGRETQYF. CDR3 nucleotides: TGCAGTACCGCTAGGGGGAGGGAGACCCAGTACTTC. The chain has TRBV20-1 and TRBJ2-5; D may be TRBD1 or TRBD2 (6 bases each). Trimming shortened V by 8 bases and J by 5 bases, and 15 bases separated the two germline ends. CDR3 length: 12 amino acids. Germline values: CDR1 DFQATT, CDR2 SNEGSKA (reference sequence).

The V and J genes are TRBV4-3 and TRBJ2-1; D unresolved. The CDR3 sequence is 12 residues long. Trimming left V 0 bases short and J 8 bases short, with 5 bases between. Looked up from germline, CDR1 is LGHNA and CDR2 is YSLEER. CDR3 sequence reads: CASSQDRYEQFF. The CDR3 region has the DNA TGCGCCAGCAGCCAAGACAGGTATGAGCAGTTCTTC.

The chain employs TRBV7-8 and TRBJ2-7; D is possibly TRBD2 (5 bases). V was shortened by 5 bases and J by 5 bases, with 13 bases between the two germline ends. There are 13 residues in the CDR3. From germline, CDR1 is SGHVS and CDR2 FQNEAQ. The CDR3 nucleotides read TGTGCCAGCAGCCCGTCCCACGGGGACGAGCAGTACTTC. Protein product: CASSPSHGDEQYF.

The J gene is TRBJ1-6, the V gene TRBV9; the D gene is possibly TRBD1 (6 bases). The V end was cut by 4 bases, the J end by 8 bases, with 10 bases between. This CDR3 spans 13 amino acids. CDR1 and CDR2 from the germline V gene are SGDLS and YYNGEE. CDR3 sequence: CASSNRQDSPLHF. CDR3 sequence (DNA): TGTGCCAGCAGCAATAGACAGGATTCACCCCTCCACTTT. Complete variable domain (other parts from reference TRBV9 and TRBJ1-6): DSGVTQTPKHLITATGQRVTLRCSPRSGDLSVYWYQQSLDQGLQFLIQYYNGEERAKGNILERFSAQQFPDLHSELNLSSLELGDSALYFCASSNRQDSPLHFGNGTRLTVT.

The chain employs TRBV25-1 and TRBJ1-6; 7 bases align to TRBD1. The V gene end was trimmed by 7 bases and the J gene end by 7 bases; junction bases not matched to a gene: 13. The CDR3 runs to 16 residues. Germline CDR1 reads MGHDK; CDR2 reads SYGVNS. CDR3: CASKRAGTVSNSPLHF. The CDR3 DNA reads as TGTGCCAGCAAACGTGCCGGGACAGTTAGCAATTCACCCCTCCACTTT.

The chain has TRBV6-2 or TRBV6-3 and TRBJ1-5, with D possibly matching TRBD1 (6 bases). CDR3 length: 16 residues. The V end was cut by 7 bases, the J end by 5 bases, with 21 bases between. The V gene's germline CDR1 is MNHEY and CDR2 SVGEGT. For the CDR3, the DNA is TGTGCCAGCACTGACCTAGGGATCGGGGGCGATCAGCCCCAGCATTTT. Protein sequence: CASTDLGIGGDQPQHF.

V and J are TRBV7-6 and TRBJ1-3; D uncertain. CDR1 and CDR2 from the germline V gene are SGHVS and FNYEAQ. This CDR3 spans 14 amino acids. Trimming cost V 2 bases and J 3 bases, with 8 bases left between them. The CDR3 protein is CASSLSGIGNTIYF. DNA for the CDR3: TGTGCCAGCAGCTTAAGCGGGATTGGAAACACCATATATTTT.

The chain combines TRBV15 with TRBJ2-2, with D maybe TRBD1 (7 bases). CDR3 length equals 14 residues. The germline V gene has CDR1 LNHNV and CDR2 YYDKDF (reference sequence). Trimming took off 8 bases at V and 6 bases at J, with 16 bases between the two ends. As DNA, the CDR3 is TGTGCCACCCGACAGGGAGGTACAGCCGGGGAGCTGTTTTTT. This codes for CATRQGGTAGELFF.

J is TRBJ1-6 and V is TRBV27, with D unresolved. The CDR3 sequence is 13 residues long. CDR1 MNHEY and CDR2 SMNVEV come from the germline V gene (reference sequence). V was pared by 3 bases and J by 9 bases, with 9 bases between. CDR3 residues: CASSFGRSSPLHF. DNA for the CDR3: TGTGCCAGCAGTTTCGGAAGGTCTTCACCCCTCCACTTT.

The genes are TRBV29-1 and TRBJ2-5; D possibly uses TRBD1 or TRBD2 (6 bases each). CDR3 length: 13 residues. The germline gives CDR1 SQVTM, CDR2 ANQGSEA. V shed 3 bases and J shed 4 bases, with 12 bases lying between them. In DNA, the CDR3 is TGCAGCGTTGATGGGAAGGGGGGAGAGACCCAGTACTTC. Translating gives CSVDGKGGETQYF.

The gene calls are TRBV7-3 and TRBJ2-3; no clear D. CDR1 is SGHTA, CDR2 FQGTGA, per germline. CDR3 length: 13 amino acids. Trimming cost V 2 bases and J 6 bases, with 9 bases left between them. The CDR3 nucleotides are TGTGCCAGCAGCTTATCCAAGGGTGATACGCAGTATTTT. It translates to CASSLSKGDTQYF.

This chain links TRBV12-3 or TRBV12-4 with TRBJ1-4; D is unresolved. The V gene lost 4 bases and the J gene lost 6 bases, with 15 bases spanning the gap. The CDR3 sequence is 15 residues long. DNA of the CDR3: TGTGCCAGCAGTTCACGCGTTGCCCCCCATGAAAAACTGTTTTTT. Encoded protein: CASSSRVAPHEKLFF.

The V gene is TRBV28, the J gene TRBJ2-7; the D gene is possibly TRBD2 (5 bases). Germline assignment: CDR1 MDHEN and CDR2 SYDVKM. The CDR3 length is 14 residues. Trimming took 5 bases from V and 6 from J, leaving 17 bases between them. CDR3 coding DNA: TGTGCCAGCAGTCCGGACGGAGGTGGCTCCGAGCAGTACTTC. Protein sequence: CASSPDGGGSEQYF.

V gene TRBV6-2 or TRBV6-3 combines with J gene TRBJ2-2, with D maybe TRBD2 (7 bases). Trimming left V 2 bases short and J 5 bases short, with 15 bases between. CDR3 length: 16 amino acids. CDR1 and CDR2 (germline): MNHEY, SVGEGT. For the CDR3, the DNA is TGTGCCAGCAGTTACCCCCGAGGGGGGGGGACCGGGGAGCTGTTTTTT. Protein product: CASSYPRGGGTGELFF.